A selection of T cell receptor beta chains follows, all from one sample in a study of blood T cell repertoires in COVID-19. Assay used: immunoSEQ multiplex PCR; TCRdb lists only in-frame clones, some missing. The sample contains more than 200,000 clones, approximately 80% of which appear only once. The sample was peripheral blood. The origin of the receptors is a man aged 35 to 55 with acute or convalescent COVID-19. Both conserved end residues are part of each CDR3. A D gene is named only where the DNA matches it firmly. Some rows mark clone size as missing; the rest say once, few, many or name a class of expanded clone.

v_call	d_call	clone_size	j_call	cdr3_nt	cdr3_aa
TRBV5-1	-	-	TRBJ1-1	TGCGCCAGCAGCAACCTCGGGACAATGGCTTTCTTT	CASSNLGTMAFF
TRBV6-5	TRBD1	-	TRBJ1-1	TGTGCCAGCAGTCCAACAGGGGATTACACTGAAGCTTTCTTT	CASSPTGDYTEAFF
TRBV10-3	TRBD2	-	TRBJ2-7	TGTGCCATCAACCCGGGACTAGCGGGAGTAGGAGAGCAGTACTTC	CAINPGLAGVGEQYF
TRBV12-5	-	-	TRBJ1-1	TGTGCTAGTGGTTTTGGTCACAGAGAAGCTTTCTTT	CASGFGHREAFF
TRBV7-9	-	-	TRBJ1-1	TGTGCCAGCAGCCACGAATATGTGAGTGAAGCTTTCTTT	CASSHEYVSEAFF
TRBV10-1	-	-	TRBJ1-4	TGCGCCAGCAGTGAGTCGGAGCAGAGGGAAAAACTGTTTTTT	CASSESEQREKLFF
TRBV30	-	once	TRBJ1-3	TGTGCCTGGAGTCCTCCCAGGGGAGCTGGGACTGGAAACACCATATATTTT	CAWSPPRGAGTGNTIYF
TRBV27	TRBD1	-	TRBJ1-5	TGTGCCAGCGGTACAGGGGGCTTTCAGCCCCAGCATTTT	CASGTGGFQPQHF
TRBV5-1	-	-	TRBJ2-1	TGCGCCAGCAGCTTGCTCTTCGGGTCAACCTACAATGAGCAGTTCTTC	CASSLLFGSTYNEQFF
TRBV13	-	-	TRBJ2-5	TGTGCCAGCAGCTTAAATTCGGGGAAAGAGACCCAGTACTTC	CASSLNSGKETQYF
TRBV27	-	once	TRBJ1-5	TGTGCCAGCAGTTTAAGGTATGGAGGGAGTTCCCTCTATAGCAATCAGCCCCAGCATTTT	CASSLRYGGSSLYSNQPQHF
TRBV6-5	-	-	TRBJ1-5	TGTGCCAGCAGCCCGGTGACAGGCCCGAATCAGCCCCAGCATTTT	CASSPVTGPNQPQHF
TRBV18	TRBD1	-	TRBJ1-1	TGTGCCAGCTCACCTAGGACAGGGGAGAACACTGAAGCTTTCTTT	CASSPRTGENTEAFF
TRBV5-1	TRBD1	-	TRBJ1-2	TGCGCCAGCAGCTTTAGCGGGACAGACTATGGCTACACCTTC	CASSFSGTDYGYTF
TRBV6-1	-	-	TRBJ2-7	TGTGCCAGCAGTGAAGCGTTGGAGCGGAGGGAAAACTACGAGCAGTACTTC	CASSEALERRENYEQYF
TRBV24-1	-	-	TRBJ2-2	TGTGCCACCAGTAGTTCACAGGGGGGGACCGGGGAGCTGTTTTTT	CATSSSQGGTGELFF
TRBV5-4	TRBD2	few	TRBJ2-6	TGTGCCAGCAGCCTCGGGACTACGGCTGGGGCCAACGTCCTGACTTTC	CASSLGTTAGANVLTF